This T cell receptor (beta chain) emerged from a study of radiotherapy plus CTLA-4 blockade in lung cancer. The wider study: Objective responses were documented in around a sixth of patients, with disease control in about 28%. Study findings and constraints: According to reports, early shifts in blood T cell clones, alongside interferon-beta, forecast response most accurately. Subsequent to radiotherapy plus ipilimumab, tumor-derived TCR clones underwent expansion in blood.

This clone was observed at least ten times. Antigen unknown. V lost 6 bases, J lost 3 bases, and 7 bases stayed unmatched. CDR3 size: 14 residues. Per the germline V gene, CDR1 is SGHTA and CDR2 is FQGNSA. In chemo-refractory metastatic non-small-cell lung cancer, patients got ipilimumab CTLA-4 blockade together with focal radiation. Profiling relied on immunoSEQ multiplex PCR, and the TCRdb table lists in-frame clones only, not all of them. The sample has about 45,000 clones, roughly three quarters seen once. The V and J genes are TRBV7-2 and TRBJ2-7; 8 positions match TRBD2. The sequences come from peripheral blood, collected from a patient treated with radiotherapy plus ipilimumab. The receptor was derived from a human donor with non-small cell lung cancer who had stable disease on radiotherapy plus ipilimumab. The CDR3 protein is CASSSPAGVYEQYF. In DNA form, the CDR3 reads TGTGCCAGCAGTTCACCAGCGGGGGTCTACGAGCAGTACTTC.